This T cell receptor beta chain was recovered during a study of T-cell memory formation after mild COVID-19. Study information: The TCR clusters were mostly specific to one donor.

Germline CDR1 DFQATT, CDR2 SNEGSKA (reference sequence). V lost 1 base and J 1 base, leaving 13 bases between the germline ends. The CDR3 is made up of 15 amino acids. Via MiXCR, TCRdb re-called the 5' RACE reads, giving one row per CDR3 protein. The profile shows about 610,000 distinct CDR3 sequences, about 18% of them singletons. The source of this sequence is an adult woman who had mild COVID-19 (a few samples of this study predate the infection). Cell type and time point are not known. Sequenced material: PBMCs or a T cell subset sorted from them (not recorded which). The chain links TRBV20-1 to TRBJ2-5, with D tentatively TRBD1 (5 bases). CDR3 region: CSARGAIDSQETQYF. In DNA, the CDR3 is TGCAGTGCTAGAGGGGCTATAGACAGCCAAGAGACCCAGTACTTC.